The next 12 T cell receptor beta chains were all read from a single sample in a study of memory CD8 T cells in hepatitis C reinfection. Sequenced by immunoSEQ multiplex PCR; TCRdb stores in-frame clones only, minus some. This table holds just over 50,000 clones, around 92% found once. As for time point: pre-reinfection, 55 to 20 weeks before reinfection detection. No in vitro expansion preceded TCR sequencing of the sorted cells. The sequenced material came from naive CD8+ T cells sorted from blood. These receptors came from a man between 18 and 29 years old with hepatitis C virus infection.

In DNA form, the CDR3 reads TGTGCCAGCAGTGAAGGGTCCCCCGGGACATATAGCAATCAGCCCCAGCATTTT. This sequence encodes CASSEGSPGTYSNQPQHF. This chain connects TRBV2 to TRBJ1-5, with D maybe TRBD1 (6 bases). V lost 1 base and J 0 bases, leaving 16 bases between the germline ends. The CDR3 runs 18 residues. Germline V CDR1 and CDR2: SNHLY, FYNNEI.

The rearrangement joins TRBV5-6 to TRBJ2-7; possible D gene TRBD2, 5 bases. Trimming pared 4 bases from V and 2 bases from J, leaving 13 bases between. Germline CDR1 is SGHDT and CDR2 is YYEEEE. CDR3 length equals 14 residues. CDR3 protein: CASSPSGSAYEQYV. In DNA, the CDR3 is TGTGCCAGCAGCCCGTCGGGGAGCGCCTACGAGCAGTACGTC.

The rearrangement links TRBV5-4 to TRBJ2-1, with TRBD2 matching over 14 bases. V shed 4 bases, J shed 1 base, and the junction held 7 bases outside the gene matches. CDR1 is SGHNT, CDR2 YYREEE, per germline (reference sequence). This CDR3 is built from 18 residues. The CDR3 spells CASSPGLAGARSYNEQFF. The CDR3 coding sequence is TGTGCCAGCAGCCCGGGACTAGCGGGAGCGCGATCCTACAATGAGCAGTTCTTC.

CDR3 in DNA: TGTGCCAGCAGCCTCAGGACTAGCGGGAGCTACGAGCAGTACTTC. Protein: CASSLRTSGSYEQYF. V is TRBV5-4 and J is TRBJ2-7; 13 bases fit TRBD2. Trimming took 4 bases from V and 3 from J; bases not matched to a gene: 4. The germline V gene has CDR1 SGHNT and CDR2 YYREEE (reference sequence). The CDR3 loop spans 15 amino acids.

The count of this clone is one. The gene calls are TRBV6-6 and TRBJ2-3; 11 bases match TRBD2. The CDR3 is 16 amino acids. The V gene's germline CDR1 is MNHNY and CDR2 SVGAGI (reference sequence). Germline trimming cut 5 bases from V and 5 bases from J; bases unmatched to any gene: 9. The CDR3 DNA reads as TGTGCCAGCAGTCTGGGACTAGCGGAGAACGGAGATACGCAGTATTTT. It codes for CASSLGLAENGDTQYF.

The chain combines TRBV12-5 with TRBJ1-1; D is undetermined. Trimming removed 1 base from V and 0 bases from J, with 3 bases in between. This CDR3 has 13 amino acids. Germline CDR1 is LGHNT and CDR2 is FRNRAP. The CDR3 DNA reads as TGTGCTAGTGGTTTGGATATGAACACTGAAGCTTTCTTT. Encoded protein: CASGLDMNTEAFF.

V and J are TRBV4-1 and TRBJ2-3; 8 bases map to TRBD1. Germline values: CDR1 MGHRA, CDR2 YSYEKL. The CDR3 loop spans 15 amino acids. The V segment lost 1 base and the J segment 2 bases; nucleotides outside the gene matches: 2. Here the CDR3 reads CASSQGTGYTDTQYF. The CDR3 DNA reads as TGCGCCAGCAGCCAAGGGACAGGGTACACAGATACGCAGTATTTT.

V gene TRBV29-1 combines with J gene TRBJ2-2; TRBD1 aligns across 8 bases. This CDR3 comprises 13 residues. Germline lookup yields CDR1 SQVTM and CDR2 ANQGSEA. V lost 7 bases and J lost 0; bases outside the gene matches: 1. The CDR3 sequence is CSATGANTGELFF. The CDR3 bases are TGCAGCGCGACAGGGGCGAACACCGGGGAGCTGTTTTTT.

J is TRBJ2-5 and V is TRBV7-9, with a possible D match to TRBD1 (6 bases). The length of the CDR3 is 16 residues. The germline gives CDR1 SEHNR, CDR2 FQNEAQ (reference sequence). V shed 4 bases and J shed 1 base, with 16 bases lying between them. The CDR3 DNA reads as TGTGCCAGCAGCTCCGAGGGTGGGACACTCCAAGAGACCCAGTACTTC. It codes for CASSSEGGTLQETQYF.

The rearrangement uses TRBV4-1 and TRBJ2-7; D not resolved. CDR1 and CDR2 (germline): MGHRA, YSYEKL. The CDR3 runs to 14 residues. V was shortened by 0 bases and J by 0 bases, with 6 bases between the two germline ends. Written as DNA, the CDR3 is TGCGCCAGCAGCCAAGAGAGACTCTCCTACGAGCAGTACTTC. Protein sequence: CASSQERLSYEQYF.

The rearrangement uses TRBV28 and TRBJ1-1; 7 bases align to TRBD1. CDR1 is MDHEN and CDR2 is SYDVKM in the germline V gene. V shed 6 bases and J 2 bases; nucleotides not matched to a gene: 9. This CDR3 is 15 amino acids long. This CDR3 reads CASRRQGRGNTEAFF. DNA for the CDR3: TGTGCCAGCAGACGACAGGGCAGGGGTAACACTGAAGCTTTCTTT.

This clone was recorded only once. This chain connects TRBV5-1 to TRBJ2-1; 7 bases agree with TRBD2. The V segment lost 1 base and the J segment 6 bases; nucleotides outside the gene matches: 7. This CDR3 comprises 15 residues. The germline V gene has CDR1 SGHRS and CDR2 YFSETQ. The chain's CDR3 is CASSLLTSYLNEQFF. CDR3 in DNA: TGCGCCAGCAGCTTGTTGACTAGCTACCTCAATGAGCAGTTCTTC.